This TCR beta chain was retrieved from a study of blood T cell repertoires in COVID-19. Data came from immunoSEQ multiplex PCR; TCRdb stores just in-frame clones and leaves some out. This sample yields approximately 60,000 clones, of which roughly 87% are seen a single time; 22% belongs to the top ten. Enrolment of Seattle patients took place during active infection, and they were followed longitudinally. The receptor was derived from a woman older than 75 with COVID-19, enrolled during active disease. Sequencing was carried out using peripheral blood.

The CDR3 here is CASSRNPQGSSYEQYF. The CDR3 DNA is TGTGCCAGTAGCCGAAACCCCCAGGGAAGCTCCTACGAGCAGTACTTC. The chain joins TRBV19 to TRBJ2-7; possible D gene TRBD1, 5 bases. Trimming removed 6 bases at V and 0 bases at J, with 18 bases between. The CDR3 contains 16 residues. Germline CDR1 is LNHDA and CDR2 is SQIVND (reference sequence). Drawing the rest from reference TRBV19 and TRBJ2-7, the complete variable domain is DGGITQSPKYLFRKEGQNVTLSCEQNLNHDAMYWYRQDPGQGLRLIYYSQIVNDFQKGDIAEGYSVSREKKESFPLTVTSAQKNPTAFYLCASSRNPQGSSYEQYFGPGTRLTVT.